One and the same sample provided the 26 T cell receptor beta chains below, sequenced in a study of human thymus T cells (dated by TCRdb to 2018 to 2021). Thymus tissue was obtained as surgical resects removed during corrective cardiac surgery. Libraries were constructed by the immunoSEQ multiplex PCR assay. Sourced from immuneACCESS, this table was stored by TCRdb with only in-frame sequences that have V and J called. A share of the clones is absent; for the studies checked, an unresolved V gene accounts for under half, and the remainder has no known explanation. Present in this sample are roughly 130,000 clones, 90% to 95% of which were seen just once. The top ten constitute around 0.025% of the sample. Material for sequencing was thymus tissue. Receptors were obtained from a boy in the first two years of life with a congenital heart defect but otherwise immunologically healthy.

This sequence joins TRBV4-2 and TRBJ2-3; TRBD2 matches at 13 bases. With V trimmed by 0 bases and J by 4 bases, 4 bases remained unmatched. The CDR3 runs 17 residues. The V gene's germline CDR1 is LGHNA and CDR2 YNFKEQ. The DNA of the CDR3 is TGTGCCAGCAGCCAAGATTGGACTAGCGGGGGCCCAGATACGCAGTATTTT. Amino acids: CASSQDWTSGGPDTQYF.

This rearrangement joins TRBV30 to TRBJ1-1; possible D gene TRBD1, 6 bases. Per the germline V gene, CDR1 is GTSNPN and CDR2 is SVGIG (reference sequence). The CDR3 has 12 residues. Trimming left V 7 bases short and J 2 bases short, with 11 bases between. CDR3 coding DNA: TGTGCCTCAACAGGGATAAACACTGAAGCTTTCTTT. It yields the protein CASTGINTEAFF.

About this clone: The junction departs from the called germline gene at one end, perhaps through a read error. The chain combines TRBV30 with TRBJ1-2, with D unclear. This CDR3 has 9 amino acids. Germline CDR1 is GTSNPN and CDR2 is SVGIG (reference sequence). The DNA for the CDR3 is TGTGCCTGGAGTAAAGACGACCACTTC. Its translation: CAWSKDDHF.

Points on this clone: Other nucleotide sequences from this sample produce the same CDR3. V usage is TRBV4-3 and J usage is TRBJ2-5; D is unclear. The CDR3 length is 13 residues. Per germline, CDR1 LGHNA and CDR2 YSLEER. V was clipped by 0 bases and J by 5 bases, with 7 bases between them. CDR3 amino acids: CASSQDLRETQYF. In DNA form, the CDR3 reads TGCGCCAGCAGCCAAGATTTGAGGGAGACCCAGTACTTC.

The CDR3 sequence is CASSPWADSGNTIYF. CDR3 nucleotides: TGTGCCAGCAGCCCCTGGGCGGACTCTGGAAACACCATATATTTT. The V gene is TRBV4-2, the J gene TRBJ1-3; D not certain. Germline CDR1 is LGHNA and CDR2 is YNFKEQ. CDR3 size: 15 residues. V shed 4 bases and J shed 0 bases, with 10 bases lying between them.

The rearrangement uses TRBV6-5 and TRBJ1-5, with D possibly TRBD1 on 5 matching bases. V was clipped by 6 bases and J by 1 base, with 13 bases between them. Germline CDR1 reads MNHEY; CDR2 reads SVGAGI. The CDR3 loop spans 15 amino acids. The CDR3 is CASSRRTMSNQPQHF. Written as DNA, the CDR3 is TGTGCCAGCAGCCGCCGGACAATGAGCAATCAGCCCCAGCATTTT.

The V gene is TRBV2, the J gene TRBJ2-5; D unclear. The germline V gene encodes CDR1 SNHLY and CDR2 FYNNEI. The V end lost 3 bases, the J end lost 4 bases, and 9 bases lay between the germline ends. The CDR3 has 13 amino acids. The CDR3: CASSESLRETQYF. CDR3 nucleotide sequence: TGTGCCAGCAGTGAGTCCCTGCGAGAGACCCAGTACTTC.

The chain carries TRBV5-8 and TRBJ1-6; D is unclear. The germline V gene has CDR1 SGHTS and CDR2 YDEGEE. This CDR3 has 19 residues. V lost 5 bases, J lost 0 bases, and 21 bases lay in between. This CDR3 is CASRHTGIRSGSYNSPLHF. The DNA of the CDR3 is TGTGCCAGCAGACACACCGGGATCCGGAGCGGCTCCTATAATTCACCCCTCCACTTT.

The chain carries TRBV4-1 and TRBJ2-2; D ambiguous. CDR1 is MGHRA, CDR2 YSYEKL, per germline. V was trimmed by 0 bases and J by 4 bases, leaving 15 bases between them. The CDR3 covers 17 residues. CDR3 bases: TGCGCCAGCAGCCAAGAAGAAGGTAGATGGATCACCGGGGAGCTGTTTTTT. It encodes CASSQEEGRWITGELFF.

This chain uses TRBV7-2 with TRBJ2-5; TRBD2 matches at 9 bases. Germline trimming cut 5 bases from V and 5 bases from J; bases unmatched to any gene: 6. The germline V gene encodes CDR1 SGHTA and CDR2 FQGNSA. CDR3 length equals 14 residues. CDR3 residues: CASSPGLATETQYF. CDR3 in DNA: TGTGCCAGCAGCCCCGGACTAGCGACGGAGACCCAGTACTTC.

The CDR3 protein is CASSQDPPPGSPLHF. The CDR3 DNA sequence: TGCGCCAGCAGCCAAGATCCCCCCCCGGGTTCACCCCTCCACTTT. The V gene is TRBV4-3, the J gene TRBJ1-6, with D unresolved. Germline CDR1 and CDR2: LGHNA and YSLEER. V was cut by 0 bases and J by 9 bases, with 12 bases left in between. The CDR3 length is 15 residues.

The chain has TRBV5-1 and TRBJ2-7; D may be TRBD1 (5 bases). From germline, CDR1 is SGHRS and CDR2 YFSETQ. V was pared by 4 bases and J by 2 bases, with 19 bases between. The CDR3 sequence is 16 residues long. CDR3 in amino acids: CASSPPWAGPPYEQYF. The CDR3 bases are TGCGCCAGCAGCCCGCCCTGGGCAGGGCCTCCCTACGAGCAGTACTTC. The full variable domain, completed using reference TRBV5-1 and TRBJ2-7, is KAGVTQTPRYLIKTRGQQVTLSCSPISGHRSVSWYQQTPGQGLQFLFEYFSETQRNKGNFPGRFSGRQFSNSRSEMNVSTLELGDSALYLCASSPPWAGPPYEQYFGPGTRLTVT.

This chain connects TRBV28 to TRBJ1-1; possible D gene TRBD1, 5 bases. Looked up from germline, CDR1 is MDHEN and CDR2 is SYDVKM. The CDR3 totals 10 residues. The V end lost 5 bases, the J end lost 10 bases, and 8 bases lay between the germline ends. The CDR3 spells CASSRGRAFF. The CDR3 DNA reads TGTGCCAGCAGTAGGGGTCGAGCTTTCTTT.

The chain has TRBV4-3 and TRBJ2-7; D unclear. Germline loops: CDR1 LGHNA, CDR2 YSLEER. Trimming removed 0 bases at V and 5 bases at J, with 2 bases between. This CDR3 spans 11 amino acids. CDR3 in DNA: TGCGCCAGCAGCCAAGAGAACGAGCAGTACTTC. It is translated as CASSQENEQYF.

This sequence joins TRBV2 and TRBJ2-2; possibly TRBD1 for D (5 bases). The V gene lost 5 bases and the J gene lost 0 bases, with 7 bases spanning the gap. Per germline, CDR1 SNHLY and CDR2 FYNNEI. CDR3 size: 14 residues. The CDR3: CASSTGSNTGELFF. The CDR3 nucleotides are TGTGCCAGCAGTACAGGTTCGAACACCGGGGAGCTGTTTTTT.

The chain links TRBV7-2 to TRBJ2-3; possible D gene TRBD2, 5 bases. CDR3 size: 18 residues. Trimming left V 1 base short and J 1 base short, with 18 bases between. Germline values: CDR1 SGHTA, CDR2 FQGNSA. The CDR3 DNA reads TGTGCCAGCAGCTTAGGACGGGTGGGAGAGGGAGGCACAGATACGCAGTATTTT. Translation gives CASSLGRVGEGGTDTQYF.

J is TRBJ2-7 and V is TRBV15; D might be TRBD1 (6 bases). The CDR3 length is 14 residues. CDR1 is LNHNV, CDR2 YYDKDF, per germline (reference sequence). Between the trimmed V and J ends, which lost 1 base and 4 bases, there was a span of 11 bases. The CDR3 nucleotides are TGTGCCACCAGCAGAGCCAGGGGAATGTACGAGCAGTACTTC. Translation: CATSRARGMYEQYF.

V usage is TRBV5-6 and J usage is TRBJ2-5, with D hard to call. Trimming removed 1 base from V and 7 bases from J, with 17 bases in between. Germline-derived CDR1 and CDR2 are SGHDT and YYEEEE. This CDR3 region has 15 residues. CDR3 region: CASSLSVPASGTQYF. The CDR3 nucleotides read TGTGCCAGCAGCTTGAGCGTCCCCGCAAGTGGGACCCAGTACTTC.

This clone came up a few times. Other DNA sequences in this specimen translate into the identical CDR3. The chain carries TRBV7-9 and TRBJ1-1, with TRBD1 matching 7 bases. CDR1 and CDR2 from the germline V gene are SEHNR and FQNEAQ (reference sequence). Trimming at V came to 2 bases and at J to 3 bases, leaving 0 bases not matched to a gene. The CDR3 spans 13 residues. The CDR3 reads CASSLTGDTEAFF. The CDR3 coding sequence is TGTGCCAGCAGCTTAACAGGGGACACTGAAGCTTTCTTT.

This rearrangement joins TRBV4-1 to TRBJ1-6; D unclear. The CDR3 is 17 amino acids. CDR1 is MGHRA, CDR2 YSYEKL, per germline. Trimming took 5 bases from V and 1 from J, leaving 15 bases between them. CDR3: CASSKEAGRSYNSPLHF. DNA for the CDR3: TGCGCCAGCAGCAAGGAGGCGGGTAGGTCCTATAATTCACCCCTCCACTTT.

This chain links TRBV6-1 with TRBJ2-5; TRBD2 matches 10 bases. V trimming: 2 bases; J trimming: 1 base; junction bases outside the gene matches: 4. Germline loops: CDR1 MNHNS, CDR2 SASEGT. The CDR3 is 16 amino acids. CDR3 sequence: CASSETPSGSQETQYF. CDR3 coding DNA: TGTGCCAGCAGTGAAACCCCTAGCGGGAGCCAAGAGACCCAGTACTTC.

This chain joins TRBV6-1 and TRBJ2-5; the match to TRBD1 covers 9 bases. The CDR3 extends over 16 amino acids. Germline lookup yields CDR1 MNHNS and CDR2 SASEGT. V shed 2 bases and J 1 base; nucleotides not matched to a gene: 5. CDR3 nucleotide sequence: TGTGCCAGCAGTGAAAAGGGGACAGGGCCCCAAGAGACCCAGTACTTC. Its protein is CASSEKGTGPQETQYF.

This chain connects TRBV10-3 to TRBJ1-1, with 7 bases matching TRBD1. V was pared by 10 bases and J by 4 bases, with 0 bases of the junction left unmatched. There are 10 residues in the CDR3. CDR1 is ENHRY, CDR2 SYGVKD, per germline. The CDR3 nucleotides are TGTGCCACAGGGGGCACTGAAGCTTTCTTT. Translation gives CATGGTEAFF.

The chain joins TRBV7-2 to TRBJ2-3; no definite D call. The germline CDR1 and CDR2 sequences are SGHTA and FQGNSA. V lost 5 bases, J lost 4 bases, and 10 bases lay in between. The CDR3 is 13 residues long. CDR3 loop: CASSPGHADTQYF. As DNA, the CDR3 is TGTGCCAGCAGCCCCGGGCACGCAGATACGCAGTATTTT.

The chain has TRBV5-6 and TRBJ1-2; D is undetermined. CDR3 length: 16 amino acids. Trimming shortened V by 2 bases and J by 2 bases, and 16 bases separated the two germline ends. CDR1 SGHDT and CDR2 YYEEEE come from the germline V gene. The chain's CDR3 is CASSFYSFASNYGYTF. CDR3 in DNA: TGTGCCAGCAGCTTTTACAGCTTCGCCTCCAACTATGGCTACACCTTC.

The V gene is TRBV6-1, the J gene TRBJ1-1, with 8 bases matching TRBD1. The junction had 4 bases not matched to a gene; V was cut back by 6 bases and J by 1 base. Germline V gene sequence: CDR1 MNHNS, CDR2 SASEGT. CDR3 length: 14 residues. In nucleotides, the CDR3 is TGTGCCAGCAGCTTTGGACAGGGGAACACTGAAGCTTTCTTT. Translation gives CASSFGQGNTEAFF.